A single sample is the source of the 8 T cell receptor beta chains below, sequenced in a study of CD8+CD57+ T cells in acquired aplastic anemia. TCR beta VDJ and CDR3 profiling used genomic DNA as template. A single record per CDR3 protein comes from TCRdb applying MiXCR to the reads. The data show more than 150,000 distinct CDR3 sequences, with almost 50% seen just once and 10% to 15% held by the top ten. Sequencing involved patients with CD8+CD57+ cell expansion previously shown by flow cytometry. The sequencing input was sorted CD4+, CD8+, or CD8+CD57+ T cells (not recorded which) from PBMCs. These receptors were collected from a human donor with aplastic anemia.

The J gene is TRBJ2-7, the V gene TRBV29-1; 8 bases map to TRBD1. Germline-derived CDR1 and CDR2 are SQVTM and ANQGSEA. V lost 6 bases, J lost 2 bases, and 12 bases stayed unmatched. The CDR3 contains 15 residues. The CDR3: CSVDPGQEMTYEQYF. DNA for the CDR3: TGCAGCGTCGACCCGGGACAGGAGATGACCTACGAGCAGTACTTC.

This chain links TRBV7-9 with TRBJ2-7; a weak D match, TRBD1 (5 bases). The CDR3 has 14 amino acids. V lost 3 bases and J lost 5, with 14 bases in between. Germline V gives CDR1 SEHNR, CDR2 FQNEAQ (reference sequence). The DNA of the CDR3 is TGTGCCAGCAGCTTGGGGCTGCGGAACGACGAGCAGTACTTC. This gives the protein CASSLGLRNDEQYF.

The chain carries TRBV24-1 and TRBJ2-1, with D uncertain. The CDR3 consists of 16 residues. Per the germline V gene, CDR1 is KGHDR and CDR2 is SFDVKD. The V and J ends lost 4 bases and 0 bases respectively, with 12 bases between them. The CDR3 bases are TGTGCCACCAGTGACACGACCATCAGCTCCTACAATGAGCAGTTCTTC. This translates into CATSDTTISSYNEQFF.

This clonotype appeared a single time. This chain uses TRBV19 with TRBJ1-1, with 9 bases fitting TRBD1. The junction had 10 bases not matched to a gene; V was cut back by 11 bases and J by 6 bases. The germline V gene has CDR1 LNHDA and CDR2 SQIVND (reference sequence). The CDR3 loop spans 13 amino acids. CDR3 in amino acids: CAAGGQGWAEAFF. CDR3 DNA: TGTGCCGCTGGGGGACAGGGCTGGGCTGAAGCTTTCTTT.

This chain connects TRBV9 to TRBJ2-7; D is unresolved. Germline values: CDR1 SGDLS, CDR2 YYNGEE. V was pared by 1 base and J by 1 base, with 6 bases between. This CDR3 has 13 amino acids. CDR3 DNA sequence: TGTGCCAGCAGCGTAAGCCCATCCTACGAGCAGTACTTC. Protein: CASSVSPSYEQYF.

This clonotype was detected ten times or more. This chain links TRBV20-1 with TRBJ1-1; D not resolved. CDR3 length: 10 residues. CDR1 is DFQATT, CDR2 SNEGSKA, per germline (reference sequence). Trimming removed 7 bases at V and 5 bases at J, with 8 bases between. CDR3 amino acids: CSVLGTEAFF. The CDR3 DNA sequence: TGCAGTGTTTTGGGGACTGAAGCTTTCTTT.

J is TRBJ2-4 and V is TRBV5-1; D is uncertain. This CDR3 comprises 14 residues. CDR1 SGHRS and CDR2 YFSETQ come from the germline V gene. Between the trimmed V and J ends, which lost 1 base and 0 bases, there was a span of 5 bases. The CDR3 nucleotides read TGCGCCAGCAGCTTGACCCTAGCCAAAAACATTCAGTACTTC. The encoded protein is CASSLTLAKNIQYF.

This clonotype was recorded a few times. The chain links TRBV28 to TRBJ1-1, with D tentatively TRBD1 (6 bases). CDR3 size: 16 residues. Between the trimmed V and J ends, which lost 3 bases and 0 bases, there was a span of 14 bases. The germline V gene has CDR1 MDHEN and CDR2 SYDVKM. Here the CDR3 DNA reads TGTGCCAGCAGTTTGCGGCAGGGGATAATGAACACTGAAGCTTTCTTT. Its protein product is CASSLRQGIMNTEAFF.